Listed here is a single T cell receptor beta chain. It lacks a known antigen. The sample holds no much larger clone one base away, and base qualities are not on file. This sample stems from a study of blood T cell repertoires in COVID-19 (dated by TCRdb to 2020 to 2021). Looking at the study overall: Collaborator samples came from the United States, Italy and Spain and covered acute and convalescent phases of COVID-19. Nearly every sample came with metadata listing a de-identified subject ID, COVID-19 status, age in years and sex. The dataset comprised deeply sampled blood TCRbeta repertoires from subjects exposed to, actively infected with, or recovered from COVID-19. The samples were drawn from two sources: the first 160 participants of the ongoing ImmuneRACE study, and over 950 subjects contributed by 6 global collaborators. The prospective study material was composed of cDNA or gDNA derived from T cells, B-cell-depleted T cells, or PBMCs. The repertoires were made available in a free public database intended to serve as a resource for research on the immune response to SARS-CoV-2. Where HLA class I and class II types were available, the types were taken from metadata supplied by the sample provider, not from assay-based typing.

The CDR3 runs 17 residues from the cysteine to the phenylalanine. Here the CDR3 DNA is all that survives: 51 bases in frame from base 1. Trimming at the junction amounts to 4 bases on V and 1 base on J, and the germline ends lie 17 bases apart. CDR1 and CDR2, per the germline V gene (reference sequence), are LGHDT and YNNKEL. TCRbeta CDR3 regions were amplified from genomic DNA by means of the immunoSEQ Assay, a bias-controlled multiplex PCR. The authors' analysis ran thus. Nucleated cell counts per sample were estimated from amplification of reference gene primers within the assay. To quantify the absolute abundance of each unique TCRbeta CDR3 rearrangement, sequence reads were collapsed and filtered. For each sample, productive Simpson clonality was calculated as the square root of Simpson's diversity index across productive rearrangements. In TCRdb, the immuneACCESS table is reduced to in-frame sequences with V and J assigned. These tables do not hold every clone; where another copy was compared, an unresolved V gene accounts for under half, and the others remain unexplained. V, J and clone size are taken as reported in that table, and D and trimming were inferred from the DNA itself. This sample holds over 110,000 clones; more than 70% were observed only once. Around 26% of the sample is taken by the ten largest.

The collaborating institutions used their own protocols to collect whole blood in K2EDTA tubes. For TCRbeta analysis, collaborators shipped samples in one of three forms: frozen whole blood, isolated PBMCs, or DNA extracted from either of those sample types. What the study reported, not specific to this receptor: The amount of clinical and demographic metadata varied by source and participant and was provided uncurated.

This receptor was taken from a human donor in a cohort sampled during active COVID-19. Sequenced: peripheral blood. Recombination joined TRBV3-1 (or the pseudogene TRBV3-2) with TRBJ2-4; possibly the D gene is TRBD1, per 5 matching bases. The DNA sequence is TGTGCCAGCAGCCTACGACAGCCGAAACGGGCCAAAAACATTCAGTACTTC. It translates to CASSLRQPKRAKNIQYF.